Following are 28 T cell receptor beta chains from one sample sequenced in a study of CD8+CD57+ T cells in acquired aplastic anemia. Patients sequenced had flow cytometry evidence of CD8+CD57+ cell expansion. TCR beta VDJ combinations and CDR3 sequences were profiled from genomic DNA. TCRdb re-called the reads through MiXCR, storing one row per CDR3 protein. The sample consists of around 170,000 distinct CDR3 sequences, more than 45% of them appearing once. Sequencing was carried out using sorted CD4+, CD8+, or CD8+CD57+ T cells (not recorded which) from PBMCs. These receptors came from a human donor with aplastic anemia.

V and J are TRBV18 and TRBJ1-2; D is uncertain. The CDR3 extends over 13 amino acids. Deletions cut 6 bases from V and 0 bases from J, with 8 bases between. CDR1 and CDR2 (germline): KGHSH, LQKENI. DNA of the CDR3: TGTGCCAGCTCCCCCACAACTAACTATGGCTACACCTTC. Translated: CASSPTTNYGYTF.

As to this clonotype: One junction end does not reproduce the germline sequence, and a read error may be involved. The chain has TRBV7-2 and TRBJ2-5; unclear D gene. This CDR3 contains 13 residues. Per the germline V gene, CDR1 is SGHTA and CDR2 is FQGNSA. The CDR3: CAGSFGVLETQYF. CDR3 in DNA: TGTGCCGGCAGCTTTGGGGTTTTAGAGACCCAGTACTTC.

The chain links TRBV20-1 to TRBJ2-5, with 8 bases matching TRBD2. Trimming removed 5 bases from V and 2 bases from J; junction bases left unmatched: 7. Germline CDR1 DFQATT, CDR2 SNEGSKA (reference sequence). The CDR3 is made up of 14 amino acids. This CDR3 reads CSADTSGSQETQYF. Written as DNA, the CDR3 is TGCAGTGCTGATACTAGCGGTTCACAAGAGACCCAGTACTTC.

About this clonotype: The junction departs from germline at one end; a sequencing error may be responsible. V and J are TRBV27 and TRBJ2-7, with D possibly TRBD1 on 6 matching bases. Germline assignment: CDR1 MNHEY and CDR2 SMNVEV (reference sequence). CDR3 length equals 13 residues. The CDR3 DNA sequence: TGTGCCAGCAGTTACAGGGTAGGTGGCGAGCGGTACTTC. The encoded protein is CASSYRVGGERYF.

This clonotype occurred many times. The V call is TRBV6-1, the J call TRBJ2-7; D is unresolved. V was cut by 3 bases and J by 6 bases, with 12 bases left in between. CDR1 and CDR2 (germline): MNHNS, SASEGT. The CDR3 is 13 residues long. CDR3 nucleotide sequence: TGTGCCAGCAGTGAGAACATAGGTTTCGAGCAGTACTTC. Encoded protein: CASSENIGFEQYF.

V is TRBV19 and J is TRBJ1-5; the D gene is possibly TRBD1 (5 bases). CDR3 length: 15 residues. V was trimmed by 0 bases and J by 2 bases, leaving 8 bases between them. Germline-derived CDR1 and CDR2 are LNHDA and SQIVND (reference sequence). The CDR3 reads CASSIEGVGNQPQHF. For the CDR3, the DNA is TGTGCCAGTAGTATAGAGGGGGTAGGCAATCAGCCCCAGCATTTT.

The chain employs TRBV25-1 and TRBJ2-2, with D perhaps TRBD1 or TRBD2 (5 bases each). In germline, CDR1 is MGHDK, CDR2 SYGVNS. The CDR3 runs 15 residues. V dropped 6 bases and J dropped 2 bases, with 13 bases sitting between them. The chain's CDR3 is CASSGTVPNTGELFF. The CDR3 coding sequence is TGTGCCAGCAGCGGGACCGTACCCAACACCGGGGAGCTGTTTTTT.

The table lists this clonotype with many counts. The chain carries TRBV5-5 and TRBJ2-7, with 7 bases lining up with TRBD2. The germline CDR1 and CDR2 sequences are SGHKS and YYEKEE (reference sequence). With V trimmed by 1 base and J by 4 bases, 5 bases remained unmatched. The CDR3 loop spans 14 amino acids. CDR3 region: CASSLHGTKYEQYF. CDR3 coding DNA: TGTGCCAGCAGCTTGCACGGGACTAAATACGAGCAGTACTTC.

The J gene is TRBJ2-5, the V gene TRBV7-6, with 9 bases aligning to TRBD1. V gave up 4 bases and J gave up 7 bases; unmatched junction bases: 4. The length of the CDR3 is 13 residues. Germline values: CDR1 SGHVS, CDR2 FNYEAQ. Written as DNA, the CDR3 is TGTGCCAGCAGCTACACGGACAGGGGGACCCAGTACTTC. Translation gives CASSYTDRGTQYF.

The chain recombines TRBV29-1 with TRBJ1-1; no reliable D call. V lost 3 bases, J lost 0 bases, and 5 bases lay in between. CDR3 length: 12 amino acids. The germline gives CDR1 SQVTM, CDR2 ANQGSEA. CDR3: CSVESVNTEAFF. Here the CDR3 DNA reads TGCAGCGTTGAGTCGGTGAACACTGAAGCTTTCTTT. Drawing the rest from reference TRBV29-1 and TRBJ1-1, the complete variable domain is SAVISQKPSRDICQRGTSLTIQCQVDSQVTMMFWYRQQPGQSLTLIATANQGSEATYESGFVIDKFPISRPNLTFSTLTVSNMSPEDSSIYLCSVESVNTEAFFGQGTRLTVV.

This clonotype was seen more than once but under ten times. A much bigger clone sits one base away, suggesting this may be a read error. V usage is TRBV20-1 and J usage is TRBJ1-5; no reliable D call. This CDR3 contains 13 residues. Germline loops: CDR1 DFQATT, CDR2 SNEGSKA (reference sequence). Trimming left V 6 bases short and J 2 bases short, with 11 bases between. The CDR3 loop reads CSASPAGNQPQHF. DNA for the CDR3: TGCAGTGCCTCCCCCGCGGGCAATCAGCCCCAGCATTTT.

This rearrangement joins TRBV18 to TRBJ2-3; D possibly corresponds to TRBD2 (5 bases). V was clipped by 1 base and J by 6 bases, with 8 bases between them. This CDR3 is built from 13 residues. The germline gives CDR1 KGHSH, CDR2 LQKENI. The CDR3 is CASSPLVADTQYF. In DNA, the CDR3 is TGTGCCAGCTCACCACTGGTAGCGGATACGCAGTATTTT. Based on the CDR3 plus reference TRBV18 and TRBJ2-3, the full variable domain is NAGVMQNPRHLVRRRGQEARLRCSPMKGHSHVYWYRQLPEEGLKFMVYLQKENIIDESGMPKERFSAEFPKEGPSILRIQQVVRGDSAAYFCASSPLVADTQYFGPGTRLTVL.

This chain uses TRBV29-1 with TRBJ1-5; possible D gene TRBD1, 5 bases. The length of the CDR3 is 14 residues. V shed 2 bases and J shed 7 bases, with 15 bases lying between them. The germline gives CDR1 SQVTM, CDR2 ANQGSEA. The CDR3 sequence: CSVEYGGRGQPQHF. The CDR3 DNA reads as TGCAGCGTTGAATATGGGGGGAGAGGGCAGCCCCAGCATTTT.

The chain employs TRBV9 and TRBJ2-7, with 9 bases lining up with TRBD2. The CDR3 covers 15 residues. V gave up 4 bases and J gave up 2 bases; unmatched junction bases: 7. CDR1 SGDLS and CDR2 YYNGEE come from the germline V gene. The CDR3 region has the DNA TGTGCCAGCAGCCCTATAGCGGGGGAAACCTACGAGCAGTACTTC. Translating gives CASSPIAGETYEQYF. Full variable domain (outside the CDR3, taken from reference TRBV9 and TRBJ2-7): DSGVTQTPKHLITATGQRVTLRCSPRSGDLSVYWYQQSLDQGLQFLIQYYNGEERAKGNILERFSAQQFPDLHSELNLSSLELGDSALYFCASSPIAGETYEQYFGPGTRLTVT.

V usage is TRBV19 and J usage is TRBJ2-2; 14 nucleotides line up with TRBD2. Germline values: CDR1 LNHDA, CDR2 SQIVND (reference sequence). The CDR3 covers 16 residues. V lost 5 bases and J lost 5; bases outside the gene matches: 4. The CDR3 reads CASSLWTSGRTGELFF. For the CDR3, the DNA is TGTGCCAGTAGTCTCTGGACTAGCGGGAGGACCGGGGAGCTGTTTTTT.

Notes on this clonotype: A much larger clone differs by one base, so this may be a read error. The chain has TRBV20-1 and TRBJ1-4, with 7 bases that match TRBD1. The CDR3 has 15 amino acids. Germline CDR1 is DFQATT and CDR2 is SNEGSKA (reference sequence). The CDR3 spells CSTRDGGGSNEKLFF. The CDR3 DNA reads TGCAGTACTAGAGATGGAGGGGGCTCCAATGAAAAACTGTTTTTT.

A few counts support this clonotype. The gene calls are TRBV7-2 and TRBJ2-1, with D possibly being TRBD1 (5 bases). The CDR3 loop spans 13 amino acids. The germline V gene encodes CDR1 SGHTA and CDR2 FQGNSA. The ends were cut back, 5 bases at V and 7 bases at J, with 12 bases in the middle. This chain's CDR3 is CASSVDNRNEQFF. The CDR3 DNA reads as TGTGCCAGCAGCGTGGACAATAGGAATGAGCAGTTCTTC.

This clonotype was seen a single time. This rearrangement joins TRBV15 to TRBJ1-2; D not certain. The CDR3 totals 15 residues. The germline V and J ends were trimmed by 4 bases and 3 bases, with 15 bases remaining between them. CDR1 LNHNV and CDR2 YYDKDF come from the germline V gene (reference sequence). The CDR3 DNA reads as TGTGCCACCAGCACGCGCCTTACACGATACTATGGCTACACCTTC. Its protein is CATSTRLTRYYGYTF.

Comment on this clonotype: The DNA is left out, because the CDR3 cannot be placed on it with certainty; the CDR3 is given as TCRdb lists it. The chain is built from TRBV9 and TRBJ1-6; TRBD1, the D gene given by the table, was not confirmed from the DNA. CDR1 SGDLS and CDR2 YYNGEE come from the germline V gene. Inclusive of both ends, the CDR3 amounts to 11 amino acids. The CDR3 loop is CASSVGQGARF.

This chain uses TRBV20-1 with TRBJ2-7; 7 nucleotides agree with TRBD1. Trimming cost V 6 bases and J 3 bases; bases outside gene matches: 8. The CDR3 extends over 13 amino acids. In germline, CDR1 is DFQATT, CDR2 SNEGSKA (reference sequence). In DNA, the CDR3 is TGCAGTGCGAAGGACAGGCTAGTCTACGAGCAGTACTTC. Amino acids: CSAKDRLVYEQYF.

This clonotype was seen repeatedly, ten times or more. The J gene is TRBJ1-6, the V gene TRBV20-1, with D possibly being TRBD1 (6 bases). CDR1 and CDR2 from the germline V gene are DFQATT and SNEGSKA (reference sequence). V shed 3 bases and J shed 2 bases, with 8 bases lying between them. The length of the CDR3 is 14 residues. The DNA for the CDR3 is TGCAGTGCTAGGCAGGGGCCCTATAATTCACCCCTCCACTTT. Its translation: CSARQGPYNSPLHF.

This chain uses TRBV20-1 with TRBJ2-5; 11 bases fit TRBD1. Per germline, CDR1 DFQATT and CDR2 SNEGSKA (reference sequence). The CDR3 spans 15 residues. The ends lost 4 bases at V and 5 bases at J; junction bases unmatched: 9. The CDR3 spells CSATKEDRGPETQYF. The CDR3 DNA follows: TGCAGTGCTACAAAGGAGGACAGGGGGCCTGAGACCCAGTACTTC.

This chain connects TRBV11-2 to TRBJ1-2; the D is unclear. V shed 4 bases and J shed 6 bases, with 21 bases lying between them. The germline gives CDR1 SGHAT, CDR2 FQNNGV. The CDR3 spans 16 residues. The CDR3 is CASSSHPPGRFDGYTF. Written as DNA, the CDR3 is TGTGCCAGCAGCTCACATCCACCCGGAAGGTTTGATGGCTACACCTTC.

This clonotype was observed at least ten times. The rearrangement joins TRBV5-6 to TRBJ2-5, with 8 bases aligning to TRBD2. V trimming: 3 bases; J trimming: 4 bases; junction bases outside the gene matches: 2. This CDR3 is 13 amino acids long. The germline gives CDR1 SGHDT, CDR2 YYEEEE. In nucleotides, the CDR3 is TGTGCCAGCAGCTCGGGGGGGGGAGAGACCCAGTACTTC. As protein: CASSSGGGETQYF.

The chain joins TRBV24-1 to TRBJ1-2; 9 bases fit TRBD1. Looked up from germline, CDR1 is KGHDR and CDR2 is SFDVKD. V gave up 3 bases and J gave up 7 bases; unmatched junction bases: 5. This CDR3 is built from 14 residues. CDR3 residues: CATSDTGTGFGYTF. The CDR3 DNA sequence: TGTGCCACCAGTGATACCGGGACAGGGTTTGGCTACACCTTC.

The rearrangement links TRBV7-2 to TRBJ1-2; TRBD1 matches 7 bases. The length of the CDR3 is 13 residues. CDR1 and CDR2 (germline): SGHTA, FQGNSA. The V and J ends lost 2 bases and 8 bases, in that order; junction bases with no gene match: 5. The CDR3 DNA reads TGTGCCAGCAGCTTACCGACAGGGAGCGGCTACACCTTC. Its translation is CASSLPTGSGYTF.

The V gene is TRBV19, the J gene TRBJ2-7; TRBD2 matches at 7 bases. Germline loops: CDR1 LNHDA, CDR2 SQIVND (reference sequence). This CDR3 is 14 amino acids long. J was trimmed by 2 bases and V by 3 bases; bases with no gene match: 4. The CDR3 loop is CASSIGGSTYEQYF. The CDR3 bases are TGTGCCAGTAGTATCGGGGGGTCCACCTACGAGCAGTACTTC.

The rearrangement links TRBV10-3 to TRBJ1-2; 12 nucleotides agree with TRBD1. This CDR3 has 11 residues. J was trimmed by 8 bases and V by 9 bases; bases with no gene match: 1. The germline CDR1 and CDR2 sequences are ENHRY and SYGVKD. The CDR3 DNA reads TGTGCCATGGGGACAGGGGGCGGCTACACCTTC. Protein: CAMGTGGGYTF.